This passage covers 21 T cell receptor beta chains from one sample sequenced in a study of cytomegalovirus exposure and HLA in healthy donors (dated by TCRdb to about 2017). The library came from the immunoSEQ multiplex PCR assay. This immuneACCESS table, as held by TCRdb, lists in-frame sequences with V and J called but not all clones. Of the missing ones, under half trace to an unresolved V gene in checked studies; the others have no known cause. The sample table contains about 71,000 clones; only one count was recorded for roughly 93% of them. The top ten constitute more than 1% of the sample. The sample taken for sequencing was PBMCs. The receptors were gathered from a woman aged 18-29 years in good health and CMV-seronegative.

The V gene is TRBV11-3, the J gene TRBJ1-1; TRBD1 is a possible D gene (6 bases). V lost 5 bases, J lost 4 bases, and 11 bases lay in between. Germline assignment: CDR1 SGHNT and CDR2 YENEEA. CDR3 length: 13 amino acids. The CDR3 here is CASSQGQSTEAFF. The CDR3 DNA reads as TGTGCCAGCAGCCAAGGACAGTCCACTGAAGCTTTCTTT.

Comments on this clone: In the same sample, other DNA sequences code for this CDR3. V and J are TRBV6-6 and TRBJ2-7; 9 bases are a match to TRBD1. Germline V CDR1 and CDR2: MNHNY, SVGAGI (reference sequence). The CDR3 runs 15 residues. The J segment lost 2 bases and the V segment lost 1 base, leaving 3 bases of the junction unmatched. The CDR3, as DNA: TGTGCCAGCAGTTACTTAGGACAGGGGACCTACGAGCAGTACTTC. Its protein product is CASSYLGQGTYEQYF.

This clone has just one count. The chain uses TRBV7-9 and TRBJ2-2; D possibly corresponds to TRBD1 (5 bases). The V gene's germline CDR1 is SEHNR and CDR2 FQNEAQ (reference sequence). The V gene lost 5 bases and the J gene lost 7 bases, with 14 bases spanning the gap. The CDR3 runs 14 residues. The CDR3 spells CASSQMTVIGELFF. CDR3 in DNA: TGTGCCAGCAGCCAAATGACAGTAATCGGGGAGCTGTTTTTT.

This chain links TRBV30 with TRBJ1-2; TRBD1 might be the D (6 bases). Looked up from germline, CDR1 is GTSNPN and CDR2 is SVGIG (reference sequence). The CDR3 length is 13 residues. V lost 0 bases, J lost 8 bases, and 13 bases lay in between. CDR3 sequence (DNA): TGTGCCTGGAGTGTCAGGGGATCGGGGGGCTACACCTTC. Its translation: CAWSVRGSGGYTF.

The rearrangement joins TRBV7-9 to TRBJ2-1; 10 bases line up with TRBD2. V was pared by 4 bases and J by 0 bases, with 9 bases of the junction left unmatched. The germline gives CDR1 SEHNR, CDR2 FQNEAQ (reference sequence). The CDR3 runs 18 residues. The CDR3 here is CASSSAGGPYRSYNEQFF. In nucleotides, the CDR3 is TGTGCCAGCAGCTCAGCGGGGGGGCCTTATCGCTCCTACAATGAGCAGTTCTTC.

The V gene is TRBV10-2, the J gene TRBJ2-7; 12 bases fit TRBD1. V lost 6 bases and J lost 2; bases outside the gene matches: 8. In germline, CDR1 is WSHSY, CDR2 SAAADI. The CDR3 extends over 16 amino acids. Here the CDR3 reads CASSTLRDRGPYEQYF. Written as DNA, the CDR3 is TGCGCCAGCAGCACCCTCCGGGACAGGGGGCCCTACGAGCAGTACTTC.

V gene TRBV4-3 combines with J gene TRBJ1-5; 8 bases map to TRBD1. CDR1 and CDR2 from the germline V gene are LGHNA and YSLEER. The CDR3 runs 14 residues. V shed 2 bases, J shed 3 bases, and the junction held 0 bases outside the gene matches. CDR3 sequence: CASSQQGANQPQHF. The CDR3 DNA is TGCGCCAGCAGCCAACAGGGGGCCAATCAGCCCCAGCATTTT.

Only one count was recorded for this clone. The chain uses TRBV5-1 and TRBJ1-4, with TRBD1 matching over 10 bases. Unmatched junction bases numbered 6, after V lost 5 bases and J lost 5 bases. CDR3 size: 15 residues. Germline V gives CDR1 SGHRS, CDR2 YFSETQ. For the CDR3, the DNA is TGCGCCAGCAGTAGACAGGGGGCGGAAAATGAAAAACTGTTTTTT. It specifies CASSRQGAENEKLFF.

In nucleotides, the CDR3 is TGTGCCAGCAGCTCTCGGGAGGGTCAACTGTACCAAGAGACCCAGTACTTC. Encoded protein: CASSSREGQLYQETQYF. The chain employs TRBV7-9 and TRBJ2-5; 8 bases line up with TRBD2. V lost 4 bases and J lost 0; bases outside the gene matches: 10. Germline V gene sequence: CDR1 SEHNR, CDR2 FQNEAQ (reference sequence). This CDR3 region has 17 residues.

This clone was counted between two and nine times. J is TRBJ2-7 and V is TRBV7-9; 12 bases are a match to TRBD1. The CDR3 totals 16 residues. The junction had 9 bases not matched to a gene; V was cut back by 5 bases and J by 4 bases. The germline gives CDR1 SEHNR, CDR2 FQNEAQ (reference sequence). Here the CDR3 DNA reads TGTGCCAGCAGCCCCTACGGGGGACAGGGGGCGTACGAGCAGTACTTC. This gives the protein CASSPYGGQGAYEQYF.

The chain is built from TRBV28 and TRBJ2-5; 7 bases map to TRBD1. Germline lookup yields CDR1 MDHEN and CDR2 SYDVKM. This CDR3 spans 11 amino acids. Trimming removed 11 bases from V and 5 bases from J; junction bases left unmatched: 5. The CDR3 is CAGDRAETQYF. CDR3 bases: TGTGCCGGTGACAGGGCTGAGACCCAGTACTTC.

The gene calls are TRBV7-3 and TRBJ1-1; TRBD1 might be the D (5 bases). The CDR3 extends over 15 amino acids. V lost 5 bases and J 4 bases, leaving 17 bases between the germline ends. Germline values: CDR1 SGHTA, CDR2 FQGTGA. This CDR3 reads CASSKGAATGTEAFF. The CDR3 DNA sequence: TGTGCCAGCAGCAAAGGGGCGGCTACCGGCACTGAAGCTTTCTTT.

The CDR3 DNA is TGTGCCAGCAGGTCGAGCGGGAGAGGCTCCTACGAGCAGTACTTC. It is translated as CASRSSGRGSYEQYF. The chain couples TRBV28 to TRBJ2-7; 8 nucleotides align to TRBD2. The CDR3 totals 15 residues. Looked up from germline, CDR1 is MDHEN and CDR2 is SYDVKM. Losses at the gene ends were 6 bases for V and 0 bases for J; bases not matched to a gene: 7.

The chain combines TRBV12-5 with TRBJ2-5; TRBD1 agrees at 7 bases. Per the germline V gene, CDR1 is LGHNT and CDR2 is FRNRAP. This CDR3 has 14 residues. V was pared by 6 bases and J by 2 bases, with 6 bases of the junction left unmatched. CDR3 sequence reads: CASGPPTGQETQYF. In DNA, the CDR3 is TGTGCTAGTGGCCCTCCGACAGGGCAAGAGACCCAGTACTTC. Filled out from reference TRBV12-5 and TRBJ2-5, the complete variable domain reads DARVTQTPRHKVTEMGQEVTMRCQPILGHNTVFWYRQTMMQGLELLAYFRNRAPLDDSGMPKDRFSAEMPDATLATLKIQPSEPRDSAVYFCASGPPTGQETQYFGPGTRLLVL.

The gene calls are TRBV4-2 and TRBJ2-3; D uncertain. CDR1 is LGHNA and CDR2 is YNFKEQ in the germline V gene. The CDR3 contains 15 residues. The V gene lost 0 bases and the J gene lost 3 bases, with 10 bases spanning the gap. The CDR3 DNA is TGTGCCAGCAGCCAAGATCGGGTCGAAACAGATACGCAGTATTTT. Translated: CASSQDRVETDTQYF.

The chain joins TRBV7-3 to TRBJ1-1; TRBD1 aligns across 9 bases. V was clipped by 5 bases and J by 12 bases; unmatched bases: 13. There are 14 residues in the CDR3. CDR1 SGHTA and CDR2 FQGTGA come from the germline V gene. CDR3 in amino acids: CASSPSGGQGKTFF. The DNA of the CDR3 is TGTGCCAGCAGCCCATCTGGGGGACAGGGTAAGACTTTCTTT.

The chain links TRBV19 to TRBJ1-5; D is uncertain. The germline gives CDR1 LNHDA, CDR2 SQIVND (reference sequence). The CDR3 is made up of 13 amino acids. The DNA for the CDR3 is TGTGCAAGCAGGTTTTCGGGCAATCAGCCCCAGCATTTT. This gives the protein CASRFSGNQPQHF.

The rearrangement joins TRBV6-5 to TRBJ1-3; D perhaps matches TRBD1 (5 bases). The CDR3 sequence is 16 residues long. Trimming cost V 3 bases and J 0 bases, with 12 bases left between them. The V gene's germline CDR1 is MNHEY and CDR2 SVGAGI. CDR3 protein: CASSYMGPSSGNTIYF. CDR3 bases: TGTGCCAGCAGTTATATGGGGCCAAGCTCTGGAAACACCATATATTTT.

The CDR3 bases are TGTGCCAGCAGCCCGCTAGCGAGTCTTTACAATGAGCAGTTCTTC. This codes for CASSPLASLYNEQFF. The chain links TRBV7-2 to TRBJ2-1, with a weak D call TRBD2 (6 bases). Looked up from germline, CDR1 is SGHTA and CDR2 is FQGNSA. CDR3 length: 15 amino acids. V lost 5 bases and J lost 4, with 15 bases in between.

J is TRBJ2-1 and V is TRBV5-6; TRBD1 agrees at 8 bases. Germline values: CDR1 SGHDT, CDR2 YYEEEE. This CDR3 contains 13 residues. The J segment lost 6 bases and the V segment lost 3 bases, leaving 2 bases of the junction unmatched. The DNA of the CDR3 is TGTGCCAGCAGCTACACAGGGGGCAATGAGCAGTTCTTC. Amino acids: CASSYTGGNEQFF.

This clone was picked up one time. The CDR3 loop reads CASRPGLATVAQYF. CDR3 coding DNA: TGTGCCAGTCGTCCGGGACTAGCGACAGTGGCGCAGTATTTT. The rearrangement joins TRBV2 to TRBJ2-3, with TRBD2 matching over 10 bases. The CDR3 loop spans 14 amino acids. Germline V CDR1 and CDR2: SNHLY, FYNNEI. Trimming at V came to 9 bases and at J to 10 bases, leaving 13 bases not matched to a gene.